This TCR beta chain came from a study of blood T cell repertoires in COVID-19. Whole-study context: Both acute and convalescent COVID-19 samples were obtained from the United States, Italy and Spain.

Authors' analysis steps: Amplification from reference gene primers served as the basis for estimated nucleated cell counts. Only in-frame clones appear in the TCRdb table, and some are missing; sequencing was by immunoSEQ multiplex PCR. V and J calls and clone size come straight from that table; D and trimming were deduced from the DNA. In the table there are 300,000 to 350,000 clones, around nine tenths of which are singletons. The germline V and J ends were trimmed by 2 bases and 4 bases, with 15 bases remaining between them. There are 15 residues in the CDR3. Germline assignment: CDR1 SGHTS and CDR2 YDEGEE. Followed over time, Seattle patients had been enrolled while infection was active.

The sequence was collected from a woman between 65 and 79 years old with COVID-19, enrolled during active disease. The sequencing sample was made of peripheral blood. The chain has TRBV5-8 and TRBJ1-2; the D gene is possibly TRBD1 (5 bases). The CDR3 region has the DNA TGTGCCAGCAGCTTCGGACGGGGGATACTCTATGGCTACACCTTC. Its translation: CASSFGRGILYGYTF.